The 10 T cell receptor beta chains below come from one sample, sequenced in a study of siplizumab effects on memory and regulatory T cells. Sequencing was performed with immunoSEQ multiplex PCR; in TCRdb, only in-frame clones are kept and a portion is missing. The sample records under 130,000 clones, 90% to 95% being singletons. Input material: CD4+ T cells sorted from blood. The origin of the receptors is a human donor in good health.

The chain has TRBV5-1 and TRBJ2-1, with 9 bases aligning to TRBD2. V shed 4 bases, J shed 8 bases, and the junction held 10 bases outside the gene matches. The CDR3 contains 15 residues. Per germline, CDR1 SGHRS and CDR2 YFSETQ. Written as DNA, the CDR3 is TGCGCCAGCAGCATCAGCGGGGGGCCTGGGGATGAGCAGTTCTTC. It is translated as CASSISGGPGDEQFF.

In its sample, this clone was seen a few times. This chain joins TRBV4-1 and TRBJ1-2, with 7 bases that match TRBD1. After removal of 2 bases from V and 8 bases from J, the junction contained 11 bases not matched to a gene. The CDR3 sequence is 15 residues long. Germline CDR1 and CDR2: MGHRA and YSYEKL. The CDR3 region is CASSQLGTAWSGYTF. As DNA, the CDR3 is TGCGCCAGCAGCCAACTAGGGACAGCCTGGTCGGGCTACACCTTC.

The J gene is TRBJ2-7, the V gene TRBV27, with TRBD2 matching 8 bases. The V and J ends lost 2 bases and 2 bases, in that order; junction bases with no gene match: 8. CDR3 length equals 16 residues. The germline V gene has CDR1 MNHEY and CDR2 SMNVEV (reference sequence). The chain's CDR3 is CASSLSFTSGTYEQYF. In DNA form, the CDR3 reads TGTGCCAGCAGTTTAAGTTTCACTAGCGGAACCTACGAGCAGTACTTC.

V gene TRBV28 combines with J gene TRBJ2-5; TRBD1 agrees at 10 bases. The J call may be faulty, since TRBJ2-7 better matches the DNA end. CDR3 length equals 16 residues. Germline CDR1 MDHEN, CDR2 SYDVKM. CDR3 protein: CASSFHGGTGVYEQYF. CDR3 bases: TGTGCCAGCAGTTTCCATGGAGGGACAGGGGTATACGAGCAGTACTTC.

A single count supports this clone. V usage is TRBV6-5 and J usage is TRBJ2-7, with 8 positions matching TRBD1. There are 14 residues in the CDR3. The germline gives CDR1 MNHEY, CDR2 SVGAGI. V dropped 2 bases and J dropped 5; count of bases not matched to a gene: 5. CDR3 nucleotide sequence: TGTGCCAGCAGTTACCTCAGGGGGCACGACGAGCAGTACTTC. This translates into CASSYLRGHDEQYF.

V is TRBV2 and J is TRBJ1-5; D is ambiguous. V lost 3 bases and J lost 0, with 9 bases in between. This CDR3 region has 15 residues. Germline values: CDR1 SNHLY, CDR2 FYNNEI. The CDR3 region has the DNA TGTGCCAGCAGTGAGGCCCTTTATAGCAATCAGCCCCAGCATTTT. This sequence encodes CASSEALYSNQPQHF.

The chain carries TRBV5-4 and TRBJ2-3; 9 nucleotides agree with TRBD1. CDR3 length: 15 residues. With 4 bases clipped from V and 7 bases from J, the junction kept 10 bases outside the gene matches. Looked up from germline, CDR1 is SGHNT and CDR2 is YYREEE (reference sequence). DNA of the CDR3: TGTGCCAGCAGCACACCACAGGGGGCGAAATATACGCAGTATTTT. Its protein is CASSTPQGAKYTQYF.

The chain has TRBV25-1 and TRBJ1-2; D ambiguous. The CDR3 covers 11 residues. Germline loops: CDR1 MGHDK, CDR2 SYGVNS. V gave up 4 bases and J gave up 4 bases, with 4 bases separating them. DNA for the CDR3: TGTGCCAGCAGTGGAGTCTATGGCTACACCTTC. Its translation: CASSGVYGYTF.

The rearrangement joins TRBV5-6 to TRBJ1-2; D is unresolved. V lost 2 bases to trimming and J lost 5 bases, with 16 bases between them. The CDR3 sequence is 15 residues long. Germline CDR1 reads SGHDT; CDR2 reads YYEEEE. The CDR3 region has the DNA TGTGCCAGCAGCTTCCTTCCGGGCCAGATATATGGCTACACCTTC. This translates into CASSFLPGQIYGYTF.

V usage is TRBV30 and J usage is TRBJ2-7; D is perhaps TRBD1 (5 bases). The germline V and J ends were trimmed by 2 bases and 3 bases, with 5 bases remaining between them. The germline V gene encodes CDR1 GTSNPN and CDR2 SVGIG (reference sequence). The CDR3 consists of 11 residues. CDR3 sequence: CAWSRGYEQYF. In DNA, the CDR3 is TGTGCCTGGAGTAGGGGCTACGAGCAGTACTTC.